This T cell receptor beta chain originates from a study of blood T cell repertoires in COVID-19. Study background: COVID-19 samples collected from the United States, Italy and Spain covered acute and convalescent phases. The cDNA or gDNA used as material had been derived from T cells, B-cell-depleted T cells, or PBMCs.

Trimming removed 5 bases from V and 3 bases from J, with 11 bases in between. The germline gives CDR1 SGHTA, CDR2 FQGNSA. CDR3 length: 13 residues. Original analysis: Amplification from reference gene primers served as the basis for estimated nucleated cell counts. Clones were sequenced by immunoSEQ multiplex PCR, and TCRdb holds only the in-frame ones, with some missing. From that table come the V and J calls and clone size; the DNA was used to work out D and trimming. The sample lists tens of thousands of clones; just under 85% were seen once. Sequencing was carried out using peripheral blood. The chain recombines TRBV7-2 with TRBJ2-7, with a tentative D call TRBD1 (6 bases). This TCR was recovered from a man between 65 and 85 years old with acute or convalescent COVID-19. The CDR3 DNA follows: TGTGCCAGCAGCAGAAACAGGGTCTACGAGCAGTACTTC. This encodes CASSRNRVYEQYF.